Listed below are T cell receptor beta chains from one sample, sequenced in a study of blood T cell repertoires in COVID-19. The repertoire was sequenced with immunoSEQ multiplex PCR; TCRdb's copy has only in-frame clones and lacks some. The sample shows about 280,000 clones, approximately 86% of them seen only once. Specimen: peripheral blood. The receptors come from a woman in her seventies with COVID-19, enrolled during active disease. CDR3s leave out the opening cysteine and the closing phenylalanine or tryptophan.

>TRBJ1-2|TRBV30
AWSPVGAANYGYT
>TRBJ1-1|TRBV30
AGDRDNTEAF
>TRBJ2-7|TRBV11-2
ASSLGAGSYEQY
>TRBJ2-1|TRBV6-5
ASRKGQGVNEQF
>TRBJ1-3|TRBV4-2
ASRVLPTQRSTIY
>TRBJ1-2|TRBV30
AWTVDRVGGYT
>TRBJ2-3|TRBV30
AWSVGGGADTQY
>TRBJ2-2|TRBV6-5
ASSQSGELF
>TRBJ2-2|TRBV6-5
ASSYPRQGTGELF
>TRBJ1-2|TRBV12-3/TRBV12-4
ASSWGGRGYT
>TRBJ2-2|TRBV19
ASSIVGLGTSGGNTGELF
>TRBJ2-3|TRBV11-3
ASEGTDSTDTQY
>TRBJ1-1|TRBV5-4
ASSWGQGAQTEAF
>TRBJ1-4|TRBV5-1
ASSLQYRDEKLF
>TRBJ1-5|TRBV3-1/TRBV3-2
ASSQRSDQPQH
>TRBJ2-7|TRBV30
AWSTIGWEQY
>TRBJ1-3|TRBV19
ASMLEHSGNTIY
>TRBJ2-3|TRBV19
ASSIRVGDTQY
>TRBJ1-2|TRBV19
ASSTLKGSYGYT
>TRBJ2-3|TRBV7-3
ASSRRGAGTDTQY
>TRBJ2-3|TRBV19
ASSRGLAGVVADTQY
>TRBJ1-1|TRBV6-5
ASRDDRVNTEAF
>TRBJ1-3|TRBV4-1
ASSQDPLTGGVGFSGNTIY
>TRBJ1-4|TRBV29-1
SVGTGVTNEKLF
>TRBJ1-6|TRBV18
ASSPNRSNSPLH
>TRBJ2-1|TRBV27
ASEGRGNEQF
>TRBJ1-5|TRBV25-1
ASSDLQNNQPQH